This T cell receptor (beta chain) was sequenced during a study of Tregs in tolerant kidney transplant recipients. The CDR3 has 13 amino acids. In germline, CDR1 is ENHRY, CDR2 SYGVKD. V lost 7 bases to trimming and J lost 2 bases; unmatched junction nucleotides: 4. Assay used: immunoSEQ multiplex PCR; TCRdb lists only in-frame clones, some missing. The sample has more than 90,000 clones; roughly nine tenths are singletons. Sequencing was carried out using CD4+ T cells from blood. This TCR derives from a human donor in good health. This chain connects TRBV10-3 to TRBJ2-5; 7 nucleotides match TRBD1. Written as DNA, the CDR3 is TGTGCCATCAACACAGGGGAGCAAGAGACCCAGTACTTC. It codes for CAINTGEQETQYF.